These 27 T cell receptor beta chains came from one sample sequenced in a study of control samples from healthy donors and cancer patients. TCRdb's copy holds only in-frame clones and misses some; the assay was immunoSEQ multiplex PCR. The repertoire holds about 160,000 clones, under 96% seen once, with just over 1% in the top ten. Sequenced material: blood. The receptors come from a woman aged 30 to 39 in good health.

The chain has TRBV28 and TRBJ2-7; D is possibly TRBD1 (5 bases). The CDR3 has 14 amino acids. V shed 5 bases and J shed 2 bases, with 13 bases lying between them. CDR1 and CDR2 from the germline V gene are MDHEN and SYDVKM. The CDR3 reads CASSDRQRTYEQYF. In DNA, the CDR3 is TGTGCCAGCAGTGATAGACAGCGAACCTACGAGCAGTACTTC.

V usage is TRBV24-1 and J usage is TRBJ2-3; no definite D call. CDR1 and CDR2 (germline): KGHDR, SFDVKD. The ends were cut back, 4 bases at V and 2 bases at J, with 18 bases in the middle. The CDR3 is 17 residues long. The CDR3 bases are TGTGCCACCAGTGACCCCTCGAGGTTAGCCCACACAGATACGCAGTATTTT. Its protein product is CATSDPSRLAHTDTQYF.

The chain carries TRBV3-1 (or the pseudogene TRBV3-2) and TRBJ1-1; unclear D gene. The length of the CDR3 is 15 residues. CDR1 is LGHDT and CDR2 is YNNKEL in the germline V gene (reference sequence). With 4 bases removed from V and 5 bases from J, the gap between germline ends came to 17 bases. CDR3 protein: CASSLTVVAATEAFF. CDR3 DNA sequence: TGTGCCAGCAGCCTCACGGTCGTGGCAGCAACTGAAGCTTTCTTT.

This chain links TRBV5-4 with TRBJ2-3, with D possibly matching TRBD2 (6 bases). Germline V gene data show CDR1 as SGHNT and CDR2 as YYREEE (reference sequence). Trimming stripped 4 bases from V and 5 bases from J, with 11 bases between. This CDR3 comprises 13 residues. The CDR3 DNA reads TGTGCCAGCAGCCTGGTGGGGGGAGATACGCAGTATTTT. Encoded protein: CASSLVGGDTQYF.

Here the CDR3 reads CASSDQGQQFF. CDR3 bases: TGTGCCAGCAGTGATCAGGGACAGCAGTTCTTC. This rearrangement joins TRBV2 to TRBJ2-1; D is possibly TRBD1 or TRBD2 (5 bases each). Trimming removed 3 bases from V and 11 bases from J, with 8 bases in between. Per germline, CDR1 SNHLY and CDR2 FYNNEI. There are 11 residues in the CDR3.

The chain couples TRBV11-1 to TRBJ1-1; 7 nucleotides line up with TRBD1. After removal of 5 bases from V and 4 bases from J, the junction contained 4 bases not matched to a gene. This CDR3 spans 13 amino acids. Germline CDR1 SGHAT, CDR2 FQDESV (reference sequence). DNA of the CDR3: TGTGCCAGCAGCCAAGACAGGGTCACTGAAGCTTTCTTT. Translating it yields CASSQDRVTEAFF.

The V gene is TRBV7-9, the J gene TRBJ2-7; 7 bases are shared with TRBD2. After removal of 3 bases from V and 2 bases from J, the junction contained 7 bases not matched to a gene. The CDR3 length is 15 residues. Germline CDR1 is SEHNR and CDR2 is FQNEAQ (reference sequence). The CDR3 region is CASSFGAGVAYEQYF. CDR3 nucleotides: TGTGCCAGCAGCTTCGGTGCGGGAGTTGCCTACGAGCAGTACTTC.

This chain connects TRBV7-9 to TRBJ2-7, with D possibly TRBD2 on 6 matching bases. The CDR3 extends over 14 amino acids. Trimming cost V 5 bases and J 3 bases, with 14 bases left between them. Germline loops: CDR1 SEHNR, CDR2 FQNEAQ (reference sequence). CDR3 loop: CASSEIGTDYEQYF. CDR3 DNA sequence: TGTGCCAGCAGCGAAATTGGGACTGACTACGAGCAGTACTTC.

This chain links TRBV6-5 with TRBJ1-3; D remains ambiguous. The CDR3 is made up of 15 amino acids. V dropped 0 bases and J dropped 4 bases, with 10 bases sitting between them. The germline V gene has CDR1 MNHEY and CDR2 SVGAGI. Here the CDR3 DNA reads TGTGCCAGCAGTTACTCGATAGTTGGAGGAAACACCATATATTTT. It yields the protein CASSYSIVGGNTIYF.

V is TRBV19 and J is TRBJ2-1; D is unclear. The CDR3 consists of 15 residues. The germline gives CDR1 LNHDA, CDR2 SQIVND (reference sequence). The V and J ends lost 1 base and 9 bases respectively, with 16 bases between them. CDR3 sequence (DNA): TGTGCCAGTAGTATAGCCGGTTTTAGTACGGTTGAGCAGTTCTTC. Translating it yields CASSIAGFSTVEQFF.

This clone was counted once. At one end, the junction sequence differs from germline, possibly due to a read error. The chain has TRBV3-1 (or the pseudogene TRBV3-2) and TRBJ1-3; D possibly corresponds to TRBD1 (6 bases). The CDR3 has 12 amino acids. Germline V gives CDR1 LGHDT, CDR2 YNNKEL (reference sequence). In nucleotides, the CDR3 is TGTGCCAGCAGCCAGGGGGGGAGACAGGTCCGTTTT. Translating gives CASSQGGRQVRF.

The V and J genes are TRBV10-3 and TRBJ1-2; D is perhaps TRBD1 (6 bases). This CDR3 contains 15 residues. V dropped 0 bases and J dropped 2 bases, with 10 bases sitting between them. Germline loops: CDR1 ENHRY, CDR2 SYGVKD. The CDR3 loop is CAISESRGSNYGYTF. CDR3 nucleotides: TGTGCCATCAGTGAGTCCAGGGGTTCCAACTATGGCTACACCTTC.

The chain uses TRBV7-2 and TRBJ1-1; D is possibly TRBD1 (6 bases). The CDR3 is made up of 16 amino acids. Per germline, CDR1 SGHTA and CDR2 FQGNSA. Trimming stripped 5 bases from V and 4 bases from J, with 20 bases between. CDR3 coding DNA: TGTGCCAGCAGCCCAGCGGGTCCGAGGGGGAGCACTGAAGCTTTCTTT. Amino acids: CASSPAGPRGSTEAFF.

This clone was seen more than once but under ten times. The V and J genes are TRBV9 and TRBJ2-2; D gene uncertain. The CDR3 extends over 12 amino acids. CDR1 is SGDLS, CDR2 YYNGEE, per germline. The V end lost 3 bases, the J end lost 2 bases, and 2 bases lay between the germline ends. CDR3 nucleotide sequence: TGTGCCAGCAGCGCAAACACCGGGGAGCTGTTTTTT. Translation gives CASSANTGELFF.

The V and J genes are TRBV9 and TRBJ2-1; D unclear. Germline CDR1 and CDR2: SGDLS and YYNGEE. The length of the CDR3 is 14 residues. The V gene lost 3 bases and the J gene lost 5 bases, with 12 bases spanning the gap. The DNA of the CDR3 is TGTGCCAGCAGCGGGGTGGGCAGACACAATGAGCAGTTCTTC. Residues: CASSGVGRHNEQFF.

V gene TRBV28 combines with J gene TRBJ1-6; D not resolved. Germline V lookup: CDR1 MDHEN, CDR2 SYDVKM. Trimming removed 2 bases from V and 4 bases from J, with 18 bases in between. This CDR3 region has 18 residues. The chain's CDR3 is CASSLRRSERRYNSPLHF. The DNA of the CDR3 is TGTGCCAGCAGTTTACGTCGATCCGAACGGAGGTATAATTCACCCCTCCACTTT.

The chain has TRBV9 and TRBJ1-4; no reliable D call. V dropped 0 bases and J dropped 8 bases, with 11 bases sitting between them. The germline gives CDR1 SGDLS, CDR2 YYNGEE. This CDR3 contains 14 residues. The CDR3 region has the DNA TGTGCCAGCAGCGTAGCCGGTTTCAGCGAAAAACTGTTTTTT. It encodes CASSVAGFSEKLFF.

This clone was detected once. The rearrangement uses TRBV29-1 and TRBJ1-1; TRBD1 might be the D (6 bases). This CDR3 contains 13 residues. Trimming removed 7 bases from V and 4 bases from J, with 16 bases in between. CDR1 and CDR2 from the germline V gene are SQVTM and ANQGSEA. The CDR3, as DNA: TGCAGCGCCCTGGGGGCCGTGGGCACTGAAGCTTTCTTT. Amino acids: CSALGAVGTEAFF. Together with reference TRBV29-1 and TRBJ1-1, the CDR3 gives the full variable domain: SAVISQKPSRDICQRGTSLTIQCQVDSQVTMMFWYRQQPGQSLTLIATANQGSEATYESGFVIDKFPISRPNLTFSTLTVSNMSPEDSSIYLCSALGAVGTEAFFGQGTRLTVV.

The chain recombines TRBV11-3 with TRBJ2-3; TRBD2 matches at 9 bases. The V gene end was trimmed by 1 base and the J gene end by 14 bases; junction bases not matched to a gene: 7. This CDR3 has 13 amino acids. Germline V gene lookup returns CDR1 SGHNT and CDR2 YENEEA. Here the CDR3 reads CASSLVPGTSLYF. CDR3 nucleotide sequence: TGTGCCAGCAGCTTAGTCCCAGGGACTAGCTTGTATTTT.

This sequence joins TRBV18 and TRBJ1-1; unclear D gene. Between the trimmed V and J ends, which lost 0 bases and 0 bases, there was a span of 11 bases. The V gene's germline CDR1 is KGHSH and CDR2 LQKENI. CDR3 length equals 16 residues. The CDR3 reads CASSPPEDGLNTEAFF. As DNA, the CDR3 is TGTGCCAGCTCACCACCCGAGGACGGTTTGAACACTGAAGCTTTCTTT.

The chain couples TRBV19 to TRBJ1-4, with a tentative D call TRBD1 (5 bases). The V end lost 6 bases, the J end lost 6 bases, and 17 bases lay between the germline ends. Germline values: CDR1 LNHDA, CDR2 SQIVND (reference sequence). The CDR3 has 15 amino acids. The CDR3 here is CASSPPPGRHEKLFF. CDR3 nucleotide sequence: TGTGCCAGTAGCCCCCCCCCGGGACGTCATGAAAAACTGTTTTTT. Based on the CDR3 plus reference TRBV19 and TRBJ1-4, the full variable domain is DGGITQSPKYLFRKEGQNVTLSCEQNLNHDAMYWYRQDPGQGLRLIYYSQIVNDFQKGDIAEGYSVSREKKESFPLTVTSAQKNPTAFYLCASSPPPGRHEKLFFGSGTQLSVL.

The CDR3 DNA sequence: TGTGCCAGCAGCCCCCCGGAGAACGAGAACTATGGCTACACCTTC. Translation: CASSPPENENYGYTF. The chain uses TRBV9 and TRBJ1-2; unclear D gene. Trimming stripped 4 bases from V and 2 bases from J, with 15 bases between. There are 15 residues in the CDR3. Germline values: CDR1 SGDLS, CDR2 YYNGEE.

As regards this clone: The germline gene is not matched at one end of the junction; a read error may be the cause. CDR3: CASSSRKSYDEETQYF. CDR3 in DNA: TGTGCTAGCAGCTCCCGAAAGAGCTACGACGAAGAGACCCAGTACTTC. The V gene is TRBV7-7, the J gene TRBJ2-5; no reliable D call. This CDR3 has 16 residues. Germline-derived CDR1 and CDR2 are SSHAT and FNYEAQ (reference sequence).

This chain connects TRBV7-8 to TRBJ1-3; 7 bases align to TRBD1. The CDR3 consists of 14 residues. V gave up 5 bases and J gave up 4 bases; unmatched junction bases: 5. The V gene's germline CDR1 is SGHVS and CDR2 FQNEAQ. The CDR3 is CASSTGVAGNTIYF. The CDR3, as DNA: TGTGCCAGCAGCACAGGGGTTGCGGGAAACACCATATATTTT.

This clone was picked up one time. The rearrangement uses TRBV5-1 and TRBJ1-6; D gene ambiguous. V was clipped by 1 base and J by 13 bases, with 21 bases between them. The CDR3 runs 16 residues. The V gene's germline CDR1 is SGHRS and CDR2 YFSETQ. CDR3 coding DNA: TGCGCCAGCAGCTTGTCCGGCGCAGATTTTTCGGGGCCCCTCCACTTT. Amino acid sequence: CASSLSGADFSGPLHF.

V gene TRBV30 combines with J gene TRBJ1-2; weak D call: TRBD1 (5 bases). Germline values: CDR1 GTSNPN, CDR2 SVGIG (reference sequence). The CDR3 has 15 amino acids. Between the trimmed V and J ends, which lost 2 bases and 4 bases, there was a span of 17 bases. The CDR3 region has the DNA TGTGCCTGGAGTCTCCCCCGGAATGGGGGCTATGGCTACACCTTC. Translating it yields CAWSLPRNGGYGYTF. Drawing the rest from reference TRBV30 and TRBJ1-2, the complete variable domain is SQTIHQWPATLVQPVGSPLSLECTVEGTSNPNLYWYRQAAGRGLQLLFYSVGIGQISSEVPQNLSASRPQDRQFILSSKKLLLSDSGFYLCAWSLPRNGGYGYTFGSGTRLTVV.

The CDR3 DNA reads TGTGCCAGCAGTTACGGGACAGCGAACACCGGGGAGCTGTTTTTT. Protein product: CASSYGTANTGELFF. The rearrangement uses TRBV6-5 and TRBJ2-2; 7 nucleotides line up with TRBD1. Germline V gene data show CDR1 as MNHEY and CDR2 as SVGAGI. V lost 2 bases to trimming and J lost 0 bases; unmatched junction nucleotides: 0. The CDR3 is 15 amino acids.